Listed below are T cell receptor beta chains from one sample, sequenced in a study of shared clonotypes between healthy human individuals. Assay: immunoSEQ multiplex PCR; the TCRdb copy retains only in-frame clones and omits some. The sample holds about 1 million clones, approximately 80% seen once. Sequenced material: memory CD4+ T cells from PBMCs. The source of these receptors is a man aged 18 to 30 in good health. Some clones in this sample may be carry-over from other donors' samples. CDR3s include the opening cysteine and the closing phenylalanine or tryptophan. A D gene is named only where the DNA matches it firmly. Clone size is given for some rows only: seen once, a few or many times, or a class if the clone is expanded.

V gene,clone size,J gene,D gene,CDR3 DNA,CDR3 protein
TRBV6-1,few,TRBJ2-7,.,TGTGCCAGCAGTGAAAGGAAGGCGGGACAAACAGAGCAGTACTTC,CASSERKAGQTEQYF
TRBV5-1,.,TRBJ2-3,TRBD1,TGCGCCAGCAGCTCCTCCGGGACAGGGCAAGATACGCAGTATTTT,CASSSSGTGQDTQYF
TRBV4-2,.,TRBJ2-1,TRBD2,TGTGCCAGCAGCCAAGGACTTGGGACTAGCGGGAACAATGAGCAGTTCTTC,CASSQGLGTSGNNEQFF
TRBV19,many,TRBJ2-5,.,TGTGCCAGTAGTATACCCAGCGGTCAAGGACAAGAGACCCAGTACTTC,CASSIPSGQGQETQYF
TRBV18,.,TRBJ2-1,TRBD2,TGTGCCAGCTCACCACGCCAGCCGGGGGGAGGCGATGAGCAGTTCTTC,CASSPRQPGGGDEQFF
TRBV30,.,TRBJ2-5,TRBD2,TGTGCCTGGAGTGTAAGGTGGGGACTAGCGTACCAAGAGACCCAGTACTTC,CAWSVRWGLAYQETQYF
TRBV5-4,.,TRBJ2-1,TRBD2,TGTGCCAGCAGGTTAAGGACTAGCGGGATGGTTGAGCAGTTCTTC,CASRLRTSGMVEQFF
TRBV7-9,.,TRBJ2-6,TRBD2,TGTGCCAGCAGCCCGGGACTAGAGATTGCCGGGGCCAACGTCCTGACTTTC,CASSPGLEIAGANVLTF
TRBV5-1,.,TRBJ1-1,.,TGCGCCAGCAGCCGGGAAGGGAGGACTGAAGCTTTCTTT,CASSREGRTEAFF
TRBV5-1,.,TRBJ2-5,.,TGCGCCAGCAGCCCCAGACCACTAGGAGGGGAGGAGACCCAGTACTTC,CASSPRPLGGEETQYF
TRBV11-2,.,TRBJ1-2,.,TGTGCCAGCACCACCATTCGGGGGTTTAATAACTATGGCTACACCTTC,CASTTIRGFNNYGYTF
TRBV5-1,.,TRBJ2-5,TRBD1,TGCGCCAGCAGCACACAACAGGGGCTGGAGACCCAGTACTTC,CASSTQQGLETQYF
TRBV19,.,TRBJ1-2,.,TGTGCCAGTAGTATTGGGGGGGCCCCGTACCCGTTCTATGGCTACACCTTC,CASSIGGAPYPFYGYTF
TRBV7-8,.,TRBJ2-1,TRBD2,TGTGCCAGCAGCTTATATCTAGCGGGAGTAAATGAGCAGTTCTTC,CASSLYLAGVNEQFF
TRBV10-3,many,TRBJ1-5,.,TGTGCCATCAGCGACCTTGGGTGGGACCAGCCCCAGCATTTT,CAISDLGWDQPQHF
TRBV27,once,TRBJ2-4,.,TGTGCCAGCAGTCCCAGGGGTGGGAAAAACATTCAGTACTTC,CASSPRGGKNIQYF
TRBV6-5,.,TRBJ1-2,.,TGTGCCAGCAGCCGGGACACAGTTTATGGCTACACCTTC,CASSRDTVYGYTF
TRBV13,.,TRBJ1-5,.,TGTGCCAGCAGCTTGGGCGGGTCAGGGGGCAATCAGCCCCAGCATTTT,CASSLGGSGGNQPQHF
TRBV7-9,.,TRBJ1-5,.,TGTGCCAGCACCCACGTGGGGCGAGGCAATCAGCCCCAGCATTTT,CASTHVGRGNQPQHF
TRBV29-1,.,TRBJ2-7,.,TGCAGCGTTTCGGGGGCGTCGGACGAGCAGTACTTC,CSVSGASDEQYF
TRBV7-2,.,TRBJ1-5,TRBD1,TGTGCCAGCAGCCCGGACAGGGGGTTCAATCAGCCCCAGCATTTT,CASSPDRGFNQPQHF
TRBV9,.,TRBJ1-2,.,TGTGCCAGCAGCGCCCAATTTGACAGAACAACAGGCTATGGCTACACCTTC,CASSAQFDRTTGYGYTF
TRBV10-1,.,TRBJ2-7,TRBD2,TGCGCCAGCAGGGTAACACTAGCGGACTACGATTACGAGCAGTACTTC,CASRVTLADYDYEQYF
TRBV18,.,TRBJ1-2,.,TGTGCCAGCTCGCCGTCGCGGGAGTATGGCTACACCTTC,CASSPSREYGYTF
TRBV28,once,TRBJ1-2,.,TGTGCCAGCAGTTTAATTTCCAGGATCTATGGCTACACCTTC,CASSLISRIYGYTF
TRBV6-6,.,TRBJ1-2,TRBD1,TGTGCCAGCACCCAAGGACAGGGGGCATACTATGGCTACACCTTC,CASTQGQGAYYGYTF
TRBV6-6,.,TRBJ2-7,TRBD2,TGTGCCAGCAAATTAGCGGGAGAGTACGAGCAGTACTTC,CASKLAGEYEQYF
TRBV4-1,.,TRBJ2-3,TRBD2,TGCGCCAGCAGCCTGGGACTAGCGGGACCGGCAGGCACAGATACGCAGTATTTT,CASSLGLAGPAGTDTQYF
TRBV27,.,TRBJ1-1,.,TGTGCCAGCTCTTTGAGACCTCGCGACACTGAAGCTTTCTTT,CASSLRPRDTEAFF
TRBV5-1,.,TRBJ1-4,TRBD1,TGCGCCAGCAGCTTAGGACAGGGTGGGAGTGAAAAACTGTTTTTT,CASSLGQGGSEKLFF
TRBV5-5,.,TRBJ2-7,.,TGTGCCAGCACGCAAGGTGGGCAACGCTCCTACGAGCAGTACTTC,CASTQGGQRSYEQYF
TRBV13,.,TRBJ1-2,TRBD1,TGTGCCAGCAGTAAACGACAGGGAGATAACTATGGCTACACCTTC,CASSKRQGDNYGYTF
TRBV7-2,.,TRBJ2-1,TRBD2,TGTGCCAGCAGCTTAGCACCTAGCGGGTACAATGAGCAGTTCTTC,CASSLAPSGYNEQFF
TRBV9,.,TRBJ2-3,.,TGTGCCAGCAGCGGGGGGCTAGCGGCGAGCACAGATACGCAGTATTTT,CASSGGLAASTDTQYF
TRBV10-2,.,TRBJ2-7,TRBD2,TGCGCCAGCAGCCCCCAGCGGGGGAGCTCCTACGAGCAGTACTTC,CASSPQRGSSYEQYF
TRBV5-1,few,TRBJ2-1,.,TGCGCCAGCAGTCCGAATGACCCTAGCAATGAGCAGTTCTTC,CASSPNDPSNEQFF
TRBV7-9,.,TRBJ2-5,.,TGTGCCAGCAGCTTAGTGTCAGGGCGGCGGCAAGAGACCCAGTACTTC,CASSLVSGRRQETQYF
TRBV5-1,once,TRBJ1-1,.,TGCGCCAGCAGCTTGGCGCCGGGGTATCGGAACACTGAAGCTTTCTTT,CASSLAPGYRNTEAFF
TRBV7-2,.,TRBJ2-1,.,TGTGCCAGCAGCTTAGTCGGCAGGGGATCGTACAATGAGCAGTTCTTC,CASSLVGRGSYNEQFF
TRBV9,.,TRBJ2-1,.,TGTGCCAGCAGCGTATCAACAGGTAAAGGTGAGCAGTTCTTC,CASSVSTGKGEQFF
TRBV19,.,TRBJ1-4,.,TGTGCCAGTAGAAACCAGGCCGGGACTGGTGAAAAACTGTTTTTT,CASRNQAGTGEKLFF
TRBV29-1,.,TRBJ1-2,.,TGCAGCGTTGGGGAACAGGGAAGTGGCTACACCTTC,CSVGEQGSGYTF
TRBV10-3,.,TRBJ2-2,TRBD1,TGTGCCATCAGGGGACAGGGGGCGCTGGCCGGGGAGCTGTTTTTT,CAIRGQGALAGELFF
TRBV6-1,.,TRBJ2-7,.,TGTGCCAGCAGTGAACCGGCCCTCTTCTACGAGCAGTACTTC,CASSEPALFYEQYF
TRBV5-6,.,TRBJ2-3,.,TGTGCCAGCAGCTTGAGGGACCTCCCAGGGGGCACAGATACGCAGTATTTT,CASSLRDLPGGTDTQYF
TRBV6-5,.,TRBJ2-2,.,TGTGCCAGCAGTAGGGCAGCGAACACCGGGGAGCTGTTTTTT,CASSRAANTGELFF
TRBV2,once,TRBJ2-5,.,TGTGCCAGCCGAGCCCAGGGGCAGAAAGAGACCCAGTACTTC,CASRAQGQKETQYF
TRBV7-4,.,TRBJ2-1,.,TGTGCCAGCAGCCAAGGCGGGGCCATCAATGAGCAGTTCTTC,CASSQGGAINEQFF
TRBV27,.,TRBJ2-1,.,TGTGCCAGCAGTACCCGGGGCCCCCGCTCCTACAATGAGCAGTTCTTC,CASSTRGPRSYNEQFF
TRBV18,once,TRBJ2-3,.,TGTGCCAGCTCACTAGGGGGCACAGATACGCAGTATTTT,CASSLGGTDTQYF
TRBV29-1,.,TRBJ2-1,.,TGCAGCGTTGACGCAGTTTACCATGAGCAGTTCTTC,CSVDAVYHEQFF
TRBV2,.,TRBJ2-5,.,TGTGCCAGCAGTGATAACTATCAAGAGACCCAGTACTTC,CASSDNYQETQYF
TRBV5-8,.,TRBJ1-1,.,TGTGCCAGCAGCTCCCAACACGGCACTGAAGCTTTCTTT,CASSSQHGTEAFF
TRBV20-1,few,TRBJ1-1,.,TGCAGTGCTAGATGGACTGAAGCTTTCTTT,CSARWTEAFF
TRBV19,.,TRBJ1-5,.,TGTGCCAGTAGGGACGGGACACAGCCCCAGCATTTT,CASRDGTQPQHF
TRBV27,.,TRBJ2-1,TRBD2,TGTGCCAGCAGTTTCGGCGGGAGAATTAGTGAGCAGTTCTTC,CASSFGGRISEQFF
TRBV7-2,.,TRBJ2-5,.,TGTGCCAGCAGCCCAAATCCAGCTTCTGGAGAGACCCAGTACTTC,CASSPNPASGETQYF
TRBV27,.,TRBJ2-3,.,TGTGCCATCTCTCTAGGGGATACGCAGTATTTT,CAISLGDTQYF
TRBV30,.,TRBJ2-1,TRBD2,TGTGCCTGGAGTAGTCCAAGCGGGAGGGAGCAGTTCTTC,CAWSSPSGREQFF